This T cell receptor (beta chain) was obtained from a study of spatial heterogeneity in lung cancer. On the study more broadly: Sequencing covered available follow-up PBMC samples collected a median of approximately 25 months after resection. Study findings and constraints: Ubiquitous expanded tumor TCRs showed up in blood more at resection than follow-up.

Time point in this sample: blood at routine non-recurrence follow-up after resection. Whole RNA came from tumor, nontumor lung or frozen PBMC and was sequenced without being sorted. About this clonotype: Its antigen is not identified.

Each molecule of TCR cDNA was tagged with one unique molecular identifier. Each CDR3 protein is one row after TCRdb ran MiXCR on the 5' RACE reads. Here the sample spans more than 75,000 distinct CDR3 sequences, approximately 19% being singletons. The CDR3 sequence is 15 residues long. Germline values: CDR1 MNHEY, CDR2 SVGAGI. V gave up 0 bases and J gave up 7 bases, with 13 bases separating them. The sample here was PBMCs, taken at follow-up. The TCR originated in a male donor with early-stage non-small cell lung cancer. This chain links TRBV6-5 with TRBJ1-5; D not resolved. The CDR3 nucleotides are TGTGCCAGCAGTTACTCGGGAAGGGCTGGACAGCCCCAGCATTTT. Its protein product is CASSYSGRAGQPQHF.